Sequencing of this TCR beta chain was carried out in a study of blood T cell repertoires in COVID-19. Repertoires were generated with immunoSEQ multiplex PCR, while TCRdb's copy carries only in-frame clones and drops some. The table has some 89,000 clones, 75% to 95% seen once. The CDR3 has 12 amino acids. Trimming left V 7 bases short and J 4 bases short, with 10 bases between. Germline CDR1 and CDR2: MNHEY and SVGAGI. This clone was seen a single time. The TCR sequence derives from a man aged 60 to 75 with acute or convalescent COVID-19. The rearrangement links TRBV6-5 to TRBJ1-1; D gene ambiguous. The sample consisted of peripheral blood. CDR3 loop: CASTRFLTEAFF. As DNA, the CDR3 is TGTGCCAGCACACGGTTCCTCACTGAAGCTTTCTTT.